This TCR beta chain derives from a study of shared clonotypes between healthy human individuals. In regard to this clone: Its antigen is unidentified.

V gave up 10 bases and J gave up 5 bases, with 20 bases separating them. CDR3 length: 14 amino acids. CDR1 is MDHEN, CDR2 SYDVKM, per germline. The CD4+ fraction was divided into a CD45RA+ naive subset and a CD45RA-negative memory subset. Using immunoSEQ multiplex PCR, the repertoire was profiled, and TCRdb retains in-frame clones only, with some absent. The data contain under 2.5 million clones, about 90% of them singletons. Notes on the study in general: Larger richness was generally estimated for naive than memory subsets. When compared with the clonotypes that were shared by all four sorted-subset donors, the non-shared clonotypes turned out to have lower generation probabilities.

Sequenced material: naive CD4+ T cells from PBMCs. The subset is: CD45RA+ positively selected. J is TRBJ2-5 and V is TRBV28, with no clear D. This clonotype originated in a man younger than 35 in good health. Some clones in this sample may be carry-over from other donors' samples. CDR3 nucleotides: TGTGCCATCTCCCCCCTCCAAAGTTCGGAGACCCAGTACTTC. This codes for CAISPLQSSETQYF. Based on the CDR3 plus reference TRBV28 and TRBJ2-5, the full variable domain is DVKVTQSSRYLVKRTGEKVFLECVQDMDHENMFWYRQDPGLGLRLIYFSYDVKMKEKGDIPEGYSVSREKKERFSLILESASTNQTSMYLCAISPLQSSETQYFGPGTRLLVL.